The next 11 T cell receptor beta chains were all read from a single sample in a study of blood T cell repertoires in COVID-19. The protocol was immunoSEQ multiplex PCR, while the TCRdb copy is restricted to in-frame clones and leaves out a portion. The sample records roughly 200,000 clones, about 84% being singletons. Sequences were obtained from PBMCs or T cells enriched from blood (not recorded which). All receptors derive from a man aged 35-49 years with acute COVID-19.

V is TRBV6-2 or TRBV6-3 and J is TRBJ2-7; TRBD2 is a possible D gene (5 bases). The CDR3 extends over 11 amino acids. With 5 bases removed from V and 3 bases from J, the gap between germline ends came to 5 bases. Germline CDR1 and CDR2: MNHEY and SVGEGT. CDR3 in DNA: TGTGCCAGCAGTGGACTCTACGAGCAGTACTTC. Residues: CASSGLYEQYF.

In its sample, this clone was seen a few times. V and J are TRBV2 and TRBJ2-2, with a weak D call TRBD2 (6 bases). The germline V gene encodes CDR1 SNHLY and CDR2 FYNNEI. The CDR3 length is 13 residues. The V end was cut by 6 bases, the J end by 8 bases, with 13 bases between. DNA of the CDR3: TGTGCCAGCAGGCCCCTAGCGTCGGGGGAGCTGTTTTTT. Translated: CASRPLASGELFF.

The J gene is TRBJ2-3, the V gene TRBV7-8, with D uncertain. This CDR3 region has 15 residues. V was pared by 0 bases and J by 2 bases, with 9 bases between. In germline, CDR1 is SGHVS, CDR2 FQNEAQ. The CDR3 loop is CASSLAPLYTDTQYF. The CDR3 DNA follows: TGTGCCAGCAGCTTAGCCCCACTATACACAGATACGCAGTATTTT. The full variable domain, with the rest looked up from reference TRBV7-8 and TRBJ2-3, is GAGVSQSPRYKVAKRGQDVALRCDPISGHVSLFWYQQALGQGPEFLTYFQNEAQLDKSGLPSDRFFAERPEGSVSTLKIQRTQQEDSAVYLCASSLAPLYTDTQYFGPGTRLTVL.

The chain recombines TRBV12-3 or TRBV12-4 with TRBJ2-7; perhaps TRBD1 as D (5 bases). Deletions cut 7 bases from V and 0 bases from J, with 10 bases between. This CDR3 contains 13 residues. CDR3 protein: CASKPRGSYEQYF. The CDR3 nucleotides are TGTGCCAGCAAACCAAGGGGCTCCTACGAGCAGTACTTC.

In this sample, this clone turned up once. The CDR3 DNA follows: TGTGCCAGTAGTATAACGGGGACAGGGGCTGATGGCTACACCTTC. This sequence encodes CASSITGTGADGYTF. The V gene is TRBV19, the J gene TRBJ1-2; 10 bases agree with TRBD1. The V and J ends lost 2 bases and 6 bases, in that order; junction bases with no gene match: 6. Germline V gene lookup returns CDR1 LNHDA and CDR2 SQIVND (reference sequence). The CDR3 has 15 amino acids.

The rearrangement links TRBV13 to TRBJ1-2; D might be TRBD1 (5 bases). The germline CDR1 and CDR2 sequences are PRHDT and FYEKMQ (reference sequence). This CDR3 region has 15 residues. Trimming took 5 bases from V and 3 from J, leaving 16 bases between them. The CDR3 sequence: CASSPGREIDYGYTF. For the CDR3, the DNA is TGTGCCAGCAGCCCAGGGAGGGAAATCGACTATGGCTACACCTTC.

This chain uses TRBV7-9 with TRBJ2-3; D might be TRBD2 (5 bases). Germline assignment: CDR1 SEHNR and CDR2 FQNEAQ (reference sequence). CDR3 length: 13 amino acids. Trimming pared 3 bases from V and 4 bases from J, leaving 8 bases between. The CDR3 is CASSFRLPDTQYF. CDR3 sequence (DNA): TGTGCCAGCAGCTTCCGACTACCAGATACGCAGTATTTT.

The chain carries TRBV24-1 and TRBJ1-4; tentatively, D is TRBD1 (6 bases). V lost 9 bases and J lost 5, with 12 bases in between. Germline CDR1 and CDR2: KGHDR and SFDVKD. This CDR3 has 13 residues. The CDR3 DNA reads TGTGCCACCGGAGAGGGGGGGAATGAAAAACTGTTTTTT. It yields the protein CATGEGGNEKLFF.

This chain joins TRBV27 and TRBJ2-5; no firm D call. The ends were cut back, 0 bases at V and 2 bases at J, with 13 bases in the middle. CDR1 and CDR2 from the germline V gene are MNHEY and SMNVEV (reference sequence). This CDR3 spans 16 amino acids. The CDR3 here is CASSLSLAVTQETQYF. The DNA for the CDR3 is TGTGCCAGCAGTTTATCTCTTGCGGTCACACAAGAGACCCAGTACTTC.

This clone was found a few times. V usage is TRBV27 and J usage is TRBJ2-2, with 8 bases lining up with TRBD2. With 1 base clipped from V and 3 bases from J, the junction kept 7 bases outside the gene matches. The CDR3 has 17 residues. The germline V gene encodes CDR1 MNHEY and CDR2 SMNVEV (reference sequence). The CDR3 here is CASSLLIAGGYTGELFF. DNA for the CDR3: TGTGCCAGCAGTTTATTGATCGCGGGAGGTTACACCGGGGAGCTGTTTTTT.

The chain carries TRBV19 and TRBJ2-5, with 8 bases lining up with TRBD2. The V gene's germline CDR1 is LNHDA and CDR2 SQIVND (reference sequence). This CDR3 has 17 amino acids. J was trimmed by 4 bases and V by 0 bases; bases with no gene match: 10. The CDR3 bases are TGTGCCAGTAGTATAGATTGTCCAGCGGGAGAGGGAGAGACCCAGTACTTC. Translating it yields CASSIDCPAGEGETQYF.